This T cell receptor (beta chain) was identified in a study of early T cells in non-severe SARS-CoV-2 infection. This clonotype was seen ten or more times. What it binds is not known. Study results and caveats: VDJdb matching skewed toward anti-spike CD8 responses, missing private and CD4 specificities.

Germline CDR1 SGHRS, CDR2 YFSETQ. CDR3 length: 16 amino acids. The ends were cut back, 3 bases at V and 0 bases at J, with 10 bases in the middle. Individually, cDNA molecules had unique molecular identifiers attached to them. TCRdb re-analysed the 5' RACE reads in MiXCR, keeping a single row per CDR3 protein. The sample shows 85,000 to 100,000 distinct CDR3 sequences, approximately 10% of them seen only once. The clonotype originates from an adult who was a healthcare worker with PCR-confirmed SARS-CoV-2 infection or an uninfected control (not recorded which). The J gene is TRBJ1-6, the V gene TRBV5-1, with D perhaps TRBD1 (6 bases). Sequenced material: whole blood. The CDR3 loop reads CASSYQGSSYNSPLHF. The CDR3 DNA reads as TGCGCCAGCAGCTACCAGGGGAGCTCCTATAATTCACCCCTCCACTTT.